These 18 T cell receptor beta chains share one sample of origin, sequenced in a study of cytomegalovirus exposure and HLA in healthy donors. The PCR was carried out with 60 Vbeta primers and 13 Jbeta primers. Measured with immunoSEQ multiplex PCR; TCRdb has only the in-frame clones, and not every one. This table holds around 130,000 clones, roughly 79% found once. Sequencing used PBMCs. All receptors come from a boy younger than 10 in good health and CMV-seronegative.

This clone has a handful of counts. The genes are TRBV27 and TRBJ2-7; D is possibly TRBD2 (5 bases). V was shortened by 2 bases and J by 2 bases, with 7 bases between the two germline ends. This CDR3 contains 13 residues. The germline V gene encodes CDR1 MNHEY and CDR2 SMNVEV (reference sequence). CDR3 loop: CASSLDYAYEQYF. In DNA form, the CDR3 reads TGTGCCAGCAGTTTAGACTACGCCTACGAGCAGTACTTC.

This clone was seen once. The chain uses TRBV5-1 and TRBJ1-1; D gene ambiguous. The germline V gene encodes CDR1 SGHRS and CDR2 YFSETQ. Trimming took 4 bases from V and 5 from J, leaving 12 bases between them. This CDR3 contains 13 residues. CDR3 sequence reads: CASSAWTGTEAFF. In nucleotides, the CDR3 is TGCGCCAGCAGCGCCTGGACTGGGACTGAAGCTTTCTTT.

This clone was seen only a few times. The V call is TRBV6-4, the J call TRBJ1-1; TRBD1 agrees at 7 bases. There are 13 residues in the CDR3. The V gene end was trimmed by 6 bases and the J gene end by 1 base; junction bases not matched to a gene: 2. Per the germline V gene, CDR1 is MRHNA and CDR2 is SNTAGT. The CDR3 nucleotides read TGTGCCAGCAGCAGGGGGACGAACACTGAAGCTTTCTTT. The encoded protein is CASSRGTNTEAFF.

As regards this clone: Relative to the germline gene, one junction end is altered; a read error may explain this. The genes are TRBV15 and TRBJ1-2; D call uncertain. CDR1 and CDR2 from the germline V gene are LNHNV and YYDKDF (reference sequence). The CDR3 loop spans 12 amino acids. CDR3 DNA: TGTGCCACCAGCTTAACAGACTATGGCTACATCTTC. It translates to CATSLTDYGYIF.

Concerning this clone itself: This specimen includes other DNA sequences encoding the same CDR3. This chain connects TRBV10-2 to TRBJ2-7; D call uncertain. Germline V gives CDR1 WSHSY, CDR2 SAAADI. The V gene lost 6 bases and the J gene lost 1 base, with 13 bases spanning the gap. The CDR3 has 14 amino acids. The chain's CDR3 is CASSDPHGSYEQYV. The CDR3 DNA reads as TGCGCCAGCAGCGACCCACACGGGTCCTACGAGCAGTACGTC.

This chain connects TRBV6-5 to TRBJ2-5; 10 bases map to TRBD1. Unmatched junction bases numbered 7, after V lost 4 bases and J lost 5 bases. Germline-derived CDR1 and CDR2 are MNHEY and SVGAGI. The CDR3 runs to 15 residues. CDR3 sequence (DNA): TGTGCCAGCAGTTCCGGGACAGGGGTTTCGGAGACCCAGTACTTC. This sequence encodes CASSSGTGVSETQYF.

This clone was observed a handful of times. The rearrangement joins TRBV5-6 to TRBJ2-7; D unresolved. CDR1 and CDR2 from the germline V gene are SGHDT and YYEEEE. This CDR3 has 14 amino acids. V was trimmed by 0 bases and J by 6 bases, leaving 13 bases between them. CDR3 loop: CASSLGRSSLEQYV. The CDR3 DNA follows: TGTGCCAGCAGCTTGGGGCGGAGCTCCCTCGAGCAGTACGTC.

The chain carries TRBV2 and TRBJ1-1; TRBD1 aligns across 8 bases. After removal of 0 bases from V and 5 bases from J, the junction contained 17 bases not matched to a gene. The CDR3 consists of 19 residues. CDR1 is SNHLY, CDR2 FYNNEI, per germline. The CDR3 DNA follows: TGTGCCAGCAGTGAAGCGCTGGACAGGGATCGAGGATGGAAGACTGAAGCTTTCTTT. This encodes CASSEALDRDRGWKTEAFF.

The chain recombines TRBV13 with TRBJ2-3, with D possibly matching TRBD2 (6 bases). The V gene lost 9 bases and the J gene lost 0 bases, with 16 bases spanning the gap. CDR3 length equals 15 residues. Per the germline V gene, CDR1 is PRHDT and CDR2 is FYEKMQ (reference sequence). In DNA form, the CDR3 reads TGTGCCAGTATAACCCAGCGGGTAAGCACAGATACGCAGTATTTT. Protein product: CASITQRVSTDTQYF. The full variable domain, in which reference TRBV13 and TRBJ2-3 provide the parts outside the CDR3, is AAGVIQSPRHLIKEKRETATLKCYPIPRHDTVYWYQQGPGQDPQFLISFYEKMQSDKGSIPDRFSAQQFSDYHSELNMSSLELGDSALYFCASITQRVSTDTQYFGPGTRLTVL.

This clone occurred a few times. V and J are TRBV10-2 and TRBJ2-2; the match to TRBD2 covers 10 bases. This CDR3 is 16 amino acids long. The V and J ends lost 7 bases and 5 bases, in that order; junction bases with no gene match: 10. Germline values: CDR1 WSHSY, CDR2 SAAADI. The CDR3, as DNA: TGCGCCAGCACCGGAGGGACTAGCGCGTCGACCGGGGAGCTGTTTTTT. The encoded protein is CASTGGTSASTGELFF.

The genes are TRBV7-6 and TRBJ2-3, with 13 bases fitting TRBD2. CDR3 size: 22 residues. J was trimmed by 2 bases and V by 4 bases; bases with no gene match: 21. Per germline, CDR1 SGHVS and CDR2 FNYEAQ. The CDR3 reads CASSWGPRTEGLAGSYTDTQYF. CDR3 nucleotide sequence: TGTGCCAGCAGCTGGGGGCCCAGGACGGAGGGACTAGCGGGGTCTTACACAGATACGCAGTATTTT.

V gene TRBV6-1 combines with J gene TRBJ1-4, with a possible D match to TRBD1 (5 bases). CDR3 length: 13 residues. Looked up from germline, CDR1 is MNHNS and CDR2 is SASEGT. The V gene lost 10 bases and the J gene lost 7 bases, with 16 bases spanning the gap. This CDR3 is CATNQGTAEKLFF. The CDR3 DNA reads as TGTGCCACCAACCAGGGTACGGCTGAAAAACTGTTTTTT.

The CDR3 DNA is TGCGCCAGCAGCCAAGATCATGAGCGGGAGATAACAGATACGCAGTATTTT. This codes for CASSQDHEREITDTQYF. The chain carries TRBV4-3 and TRBJ2-3, with 8 bases matching TRBD2. The V segment lost 0 bases and the J segment 3 bases; nucleotides outside the gene matches: 8. Germline values: CDR1 LGHNA, CDR2 YSLEER. The CDR3 extends over 17 amino acids.

This chain connects TRBV10-3 to TRBJ2-1; 10 bases match TRBD2. V lost 6 bases and J lost 8; bases outside the gene matches: 4. The germline gives CDR1 ENHRY, CDR2 SYGVKD. The CDR3 sequence is 13 residues long. CDR3 in amino acids: CAIRFGLADEQFF. The CDR3 region has the DNA TGTGCCATCAGGTTTGGACTAGCGGATGAGCAGTTCTTC.

This chain links TRBV19 with TRBJ2-1; 8 bases line up with TRBD1. The CDR3 runs to 18 residues. V gave up 5 bases and J gave up 0 bases; unmatched junction bases: 12. The V gene's germline CDR1 is LNHDA and CDR2 SQIVND (reference sequence). As DNA, the CDR3 is TGTGCCAGTAGTGCCACAGGGGGGATACCCAGCTCCTACAATGAGCAGTTCTTC. Translation gives CASSATGGIPSSYNEQFF.

The chain recombines TRBV6-1 with TRBJ1-2; D may be TRBD1 (5 bases). The V gene's germline CDR1 is MNHNS and CDR2 SASEGT. CDR3 length: 14 amino acids. Trimming cost V 3 bases and J 8 bases, with 16 bases left between them. Here the CDR3 reads CASSEYNQGLGYTF. CDR3 coding DNA: TGTGCCAGCAGTGAGTACAACCAGGGCCTGGGCTACACCTTC.

The chain has TRBV5-5 and TRBJ1-5, with 9 nucleotides matching TRBD1. Germline V lookup: CDR1 SGHKS, CDR2 YYEKEE (reference sequence). The J segment lost 4 bases and the V segment lost 4 bases, leaving 6 bases of the junction unmatched. CDR3 length: 15 amino acids. In nucleotides, the CDR3 is TGTGCCAGCAGCCCGCCGGGGACAGGGAATCAGCCCCAGCATTTT. Its translation is CASSPPGTGNQPQHF.

This clone has more than one count but fewer than ten. The chain joins TRBV4-1 to TRBJ1-6; D call uncertain. V lost 0 bases, J lost 8 bases, and 11 bases lay in between. The CDR3 sequence is 15 residues long. From germline, CDR1 is MGHRA and CDR2 YSYEKL. CDR3 amino acids: CASSQEPGLDSPLHF. DNA of the CDR3: TGCGCCAGCAGCCAAGAACCAGGATTAGATTCACCCCTCCACTTT.